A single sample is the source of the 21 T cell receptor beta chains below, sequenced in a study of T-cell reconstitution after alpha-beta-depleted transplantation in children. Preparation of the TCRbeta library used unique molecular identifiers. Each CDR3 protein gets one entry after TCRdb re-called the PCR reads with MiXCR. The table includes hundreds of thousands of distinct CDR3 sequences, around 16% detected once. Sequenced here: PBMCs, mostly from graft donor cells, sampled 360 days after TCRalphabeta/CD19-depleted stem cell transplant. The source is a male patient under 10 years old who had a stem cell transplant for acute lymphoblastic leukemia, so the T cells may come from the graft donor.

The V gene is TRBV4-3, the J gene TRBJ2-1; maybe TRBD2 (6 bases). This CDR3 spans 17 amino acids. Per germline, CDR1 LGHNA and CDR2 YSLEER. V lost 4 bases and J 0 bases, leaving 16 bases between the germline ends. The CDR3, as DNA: TGCGCCAGCAGCCCCCAGGTTAGCGGTAGCTCCTACAATGAGCAGTTCTTC. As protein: CASSPQVSGSSYNEQFF.

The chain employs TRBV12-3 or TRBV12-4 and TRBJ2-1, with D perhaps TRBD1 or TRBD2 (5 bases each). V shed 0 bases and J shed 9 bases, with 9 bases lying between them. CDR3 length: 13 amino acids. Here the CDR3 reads CASSLARGSEQFF. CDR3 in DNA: TGTGCCAGCAGTTTAGCGAGGGGATCTGAGCAGTTCTTC.

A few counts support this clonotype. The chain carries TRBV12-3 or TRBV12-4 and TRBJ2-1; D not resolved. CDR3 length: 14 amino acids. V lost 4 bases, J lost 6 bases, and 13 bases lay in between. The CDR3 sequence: CASSSQQLPNEQFF. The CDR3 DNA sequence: TGTGCCAGCAGTTCCCAACAGTTACCCAATGAGCAGTTCTTC.

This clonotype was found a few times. CDR3 residues: CASSWVLSGPPIYEQYF. The CDR3 DNA follows: TGTGCCAGCAGTTGGGTTCTATCAGGCCCTCCAATCTACGAGCAGTACTTC. This chain uses TRBV6-2 or TRBV6-3 with TRBJ2-7, with D unresolved. Trimming stripped 4 bases from V and 3 bases from J, with 22 bases between. Germline CDR1 and CDR2: MNHEY and SVGEGT. This CDR3 spans 17 amino acids.

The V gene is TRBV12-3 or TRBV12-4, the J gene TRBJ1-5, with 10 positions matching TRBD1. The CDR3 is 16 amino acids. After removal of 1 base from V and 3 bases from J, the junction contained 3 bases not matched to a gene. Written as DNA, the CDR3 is TGTGCCAGCAGTTTAGAGGGACAGGGGTTCAATCAGCCCCAGCATTTT. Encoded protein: CASSLEGQGFNQPQHF.

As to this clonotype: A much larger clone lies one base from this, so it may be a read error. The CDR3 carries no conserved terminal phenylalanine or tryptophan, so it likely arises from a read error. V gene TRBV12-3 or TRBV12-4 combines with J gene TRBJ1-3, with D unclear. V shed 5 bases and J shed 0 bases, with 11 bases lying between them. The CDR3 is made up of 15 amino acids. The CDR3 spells CASSRSYFSGNTIYS. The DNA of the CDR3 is TGTGCCAGCAGTCGTTCCTACTTCTCTGGAAACACCATATATTCT.

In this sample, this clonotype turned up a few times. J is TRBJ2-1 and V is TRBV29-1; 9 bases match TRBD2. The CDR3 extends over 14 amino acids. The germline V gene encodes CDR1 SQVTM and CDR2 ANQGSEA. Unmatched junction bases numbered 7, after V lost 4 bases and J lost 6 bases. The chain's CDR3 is CSVVRLAAINEQFF. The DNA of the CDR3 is TGCAGCGTTGTTAGACTAGCGGCTATCAATGAGCAGTTCTTC.

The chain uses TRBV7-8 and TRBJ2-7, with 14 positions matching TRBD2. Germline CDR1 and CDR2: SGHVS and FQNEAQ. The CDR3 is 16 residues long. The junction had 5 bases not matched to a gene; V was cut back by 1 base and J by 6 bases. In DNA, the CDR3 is TGTGCCAGCAGCTTAGTCCCGGGACTAGCGGGAGTCGAGCAGTACTTC. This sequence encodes CASSLVPGLAGVEQYF.

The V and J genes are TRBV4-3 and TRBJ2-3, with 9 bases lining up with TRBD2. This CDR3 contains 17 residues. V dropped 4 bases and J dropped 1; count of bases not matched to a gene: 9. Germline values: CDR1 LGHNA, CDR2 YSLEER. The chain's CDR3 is CASSPQGLARGTDTQYF. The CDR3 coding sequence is TGCGCCAGCAGCCCCCAGGGACTAGCTCGAGGCACAGATACGCAGTATTTT.

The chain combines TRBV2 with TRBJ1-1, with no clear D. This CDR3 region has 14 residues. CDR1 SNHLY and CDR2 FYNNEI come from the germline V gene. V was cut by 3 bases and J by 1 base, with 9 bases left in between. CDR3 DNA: TGTGCCAGCAGTGATGACCGACGGAACACTGAAGCTTTCTTT. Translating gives CASSDDRRNTEAFF.

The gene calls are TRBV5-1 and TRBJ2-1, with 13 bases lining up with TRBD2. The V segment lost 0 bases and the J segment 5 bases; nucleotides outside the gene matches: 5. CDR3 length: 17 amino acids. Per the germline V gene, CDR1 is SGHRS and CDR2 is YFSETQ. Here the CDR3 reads CASSLALLAGGNNEQFF. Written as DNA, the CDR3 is TGCGCCAGCAGCTTGGCCTTACTAGCGGGAGGGAACAATGAGCAGTTCTTC.

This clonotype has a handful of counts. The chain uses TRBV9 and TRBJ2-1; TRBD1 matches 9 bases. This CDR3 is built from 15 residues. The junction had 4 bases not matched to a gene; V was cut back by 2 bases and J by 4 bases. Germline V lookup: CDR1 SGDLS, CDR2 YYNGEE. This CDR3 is CASSVRGTGYNEQFF. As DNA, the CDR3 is TGTGCCAGCAGCGTCCGCGGGACAGGGTACAATGAGCAGTTCTTC.

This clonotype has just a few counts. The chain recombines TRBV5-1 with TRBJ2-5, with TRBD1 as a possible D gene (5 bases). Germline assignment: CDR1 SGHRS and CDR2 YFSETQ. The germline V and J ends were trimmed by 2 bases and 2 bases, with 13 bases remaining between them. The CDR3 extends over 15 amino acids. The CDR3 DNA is TGCGCCAGCAGCTTTGATTTGGGGCTTCAAGAGACCCAGTACTTC. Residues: CASSFDLGLQETQYF.

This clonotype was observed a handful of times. CDR3 sequence reads: CASSSPTPSGYTF. The CDR3 coding sequence is TGTGCCAGCAGCTCTCCGACACCGTCGGGCTACACCTTC. J is TRBJ1-2 and V is TRBV7-2; D call uncertain. The germline V gene encodes CDR1 SGHTA and CDR2 FQGNSA. V lost 4 bases to trimming and J lost 8 bases, with 14 bases between them. This CDR3 region has 13 residues.

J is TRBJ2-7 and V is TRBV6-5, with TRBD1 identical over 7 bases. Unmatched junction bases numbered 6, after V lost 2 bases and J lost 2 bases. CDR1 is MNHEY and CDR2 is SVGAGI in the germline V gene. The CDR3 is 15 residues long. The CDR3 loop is CASSYGGQFPYEQYF. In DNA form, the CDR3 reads TGTGCCAGCAGTTACGGGGGACAGTTCCCCTACGAGCAGTACTTC.

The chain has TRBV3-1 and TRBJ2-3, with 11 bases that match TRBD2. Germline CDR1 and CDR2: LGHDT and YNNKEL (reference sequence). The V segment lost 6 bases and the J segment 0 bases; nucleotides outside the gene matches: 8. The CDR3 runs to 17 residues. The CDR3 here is CASSKPGLAESTDTQYF. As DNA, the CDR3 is TGTGCCAGCAGTAAGCCGGGACTAGCGGAGAGCACAGATACGCAGTATTTT.

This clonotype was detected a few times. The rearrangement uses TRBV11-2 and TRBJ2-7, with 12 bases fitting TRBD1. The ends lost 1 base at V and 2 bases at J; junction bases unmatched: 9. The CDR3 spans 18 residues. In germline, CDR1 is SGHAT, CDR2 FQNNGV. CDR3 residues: CASSLGDRGRLRAYEQYF. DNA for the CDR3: TGTGCCAGCAGCTTAGGGGACAGGGGGCGCCTACGGGCCTACGAGCAGTACTTC.

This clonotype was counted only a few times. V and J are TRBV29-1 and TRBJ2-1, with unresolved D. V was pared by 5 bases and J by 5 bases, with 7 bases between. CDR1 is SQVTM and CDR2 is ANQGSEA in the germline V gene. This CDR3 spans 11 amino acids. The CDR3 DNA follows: TGCAGCGTTACCCTGAACAATGAGCAGTTCTTC. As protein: CSVTLNNEQFF.

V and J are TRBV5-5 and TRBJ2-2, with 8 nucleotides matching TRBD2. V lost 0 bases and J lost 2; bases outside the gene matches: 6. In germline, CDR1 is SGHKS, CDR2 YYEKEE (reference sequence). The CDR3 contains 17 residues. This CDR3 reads CASSLVLAGINTGELFF. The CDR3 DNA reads TGTGCCAGCAGCTTGGTCTTAGCGGGGATTAACACCGGGGAGCTGTTTTTT.

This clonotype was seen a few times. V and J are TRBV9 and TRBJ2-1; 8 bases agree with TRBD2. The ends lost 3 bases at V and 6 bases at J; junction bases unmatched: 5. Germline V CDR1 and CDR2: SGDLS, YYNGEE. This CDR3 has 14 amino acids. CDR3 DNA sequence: TGTGCCAGCAGCGGAGGACTAGCCACCAATGAGCAGTTCTTC. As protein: CASSGGLATNEQFF. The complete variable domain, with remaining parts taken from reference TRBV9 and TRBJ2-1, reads DSGVTQTPKHLITATGQRVTLRCSPRSGDLSVYWYQQSLDQGLQFLIQYYNGEERAKGNILERFSAQQFPDLHSELNLSSLELGDSALYFCASSGGLATNEQFFGPGTRLTVL.

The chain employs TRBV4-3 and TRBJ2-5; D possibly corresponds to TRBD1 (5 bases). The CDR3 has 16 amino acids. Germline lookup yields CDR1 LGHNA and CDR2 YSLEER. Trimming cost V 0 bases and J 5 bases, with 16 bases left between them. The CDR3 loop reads CASSQDRVGVGETQYF. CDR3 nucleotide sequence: TGCGCCAGCAGCCAAGACAGGGTTGGAGTCGGGGAGACCCAGTACTTC.